This paragraph reports one TCR beta chain. TCRdb's copy holds only in-frame clones and misses some; the assay was immunoSEQ multiplex PCR. The sample consists of about 170,000 clones, around four fifths of them appearing once. This entry comes from a study of blood T cell repertoires in COVID-19. Study-level background: COVID-19 samples from acute and convalescent phases originated in the United States, Italy and Spain.

The germline V gene encodes CDR1 LNHDA and CDR2 SQIVND (reference sequence). This CDR3 spans 15 amino acids. Losses at the gene ends were 6 bases for V and 4 bases for J; bases not matched to a gene: 11. Sequenced sample: PBMCs or T cells enriched from blood (not recorded which). J is TRBJ2-7 and V is TRBV19; 8 bases align to TRBD2. This TCR was recovered from a woman in her forties or fifties in a cohort exposed to, infected with or recovered from COVID-19 (not recorded which). The CDR3 here is CASSSGGVSGYEQYF. The CDR3 nucleotides read TGTGCCAGTAGCAGCGGGGGTGTAAGCGGATACGAGCAGTACTTC.